This T cell receptor beta chain was identified in a study of T cells after yellow fever vaccination. On the study more broadly: Each low-cell-number fraction was prepared by means of SMART-Seq v4 Ultra Low Input.

TCRdb re-derived calls from the 5' RACE reads in MiXCR, one entry per CDR3 protein. The table has about 370,000 distinct CDR3 sequences, around 10% seen once. The sample holds a few counts of this clonotype. Trimming at V came to 5 bases and at J to 1 base, leaving 7 bases not matched to a gene. Germline lookup yields CDR1 MNHNS and CDR2 SASEGT. CDR3 length: 15 residues. This rearrangement joins TRBV6-1 to TRBJ2-7; 8 bases are a match to TRBD1. Sequenced here: PBMCs, sampled on the day of the first yellow fever vaccination. The sequence came from a man between 18 and 35 years old who received the YFV17D yellow fever vaccine. CDR3 bases: TGTGCCAGCAGTCGACAGGGGTCAGGGTCCTACGAGCAGTACTTC. Translating it yields CASSRQGSGSYEQYF.